A selection of T cell receptor beta chains follows, all from one sample in a study of shared clonotypes between healthy human individuals. The method was immunoSEQ multiplex PCR; TCRdb's version includes in-frame clones alone and lacks a portion of them. Of around 2,000,000 clones in the sample, approximately 95% were seen once. The specimen was naive CD8+ T cells sorted from blood. Every receptor here comes from a man between 18 and 29 years old in good health. Both conserved end residues are part of each CDR3. A D gene is named only where the DNA matches it firmly. Clone size is not always given. Where it is, it says once, few, many or a class for expanded clones.

cdr3_nt	cdr3_aa	j_call	v_call	clone_size	cdr3_length	d_call
TGTGCCAGCAGCTTAATCTTGGAGGGCGAGCAGTACTTC	CASSLILEGEQYF	TRBJ2-7	TRBV11-2	.	13	.
TGTGCCAGCAGCTTGTTGTACGCCGAGGACCTCAGGTGGACCCAGTACTTC	CASSLLYAEDLRWTQYF	TRBJ2-5	TRBV5-6	.	17	.
TGCGCCAGCAGCCAAGTTAACAGGGACGAGCAGTACTTC	CASSQVNRDEQYF	TRBJ2-7	TRBV4-1	once	13	.
TGTGCCAGCAGTGTAACAGGGGGCGCTGGTAACACTGAAGCTTTCTTT	CASSVTGGAGNTEAFF	TRBJ1-1	TRBV6-1	.	16	TRBD1
TGTGCCAGCAGTGAATGGGGGGACGACGAGCAGTACTTC	CASSEWGDDEQYF	TRBJ2-7	TRBV2	once	13	.
TGTGCCAGCAGCTACGGTGCACCTGACTACGAGCAGTACTTC	CASSYGAPDYEQYF	TRBJ2-7	TRBV7-6	.	14	.
TGTGCCTGGACTACGAGACAGGGGAGGGACGAGCAGTACTTC	CAWTTRQGRDEQYF	TRBJ2-7	TRBV30	few	14	.
TGCAGCGTTGATTCCCGGGGACAGGGTCACGACGAGCAGTACTTC	CSVDSRGQGHDEQYF	TRBJ2-7	TRBV29-1	once	15	TRBD1
TGCGCCAGCAGCCAAGATGGGGTTCGGGCGGAGACCCAGTACTTC	CASSQDGVRAETQYF	TRBJ2-5	TRBV4-1	once	15	.
TGCAGCGTTGAAGGCGACCGCCCGGCCCAGTACTTC	CSVEGDRPAQYF	TRBJ2-5	TRBV29-1	.	12	.
TGTGCTGGGAGCGGGGGCCCCACAGATACGCAGTATTTT	CAGSGGPTDTQYF	TRBJ2-3	TRBV12-5	few	13	TRBD2
TGTGCCAGCTCACCACCGGGGGGACTAGTCTCCTACGAGCAGTACTTC	CASSPPGGLVSYEQYF	TRBJ2-7	TRBV18	.	16	TRBD2
TGCAGTGCCCCCTTGAACACTGAAGCTTTCTTT	CSAPLNTEAFF	TRBJ1-1	TRBV20-1	.	11	.
TGTGCCAGCAGCCCAACTACGGGGGGCAAGGGAGATGAGCAGTTCTTC	CASSPTTGGKGDEQFF	TRBJ2-1	TRBV5-4	.	16	.
TGTGCCAGCAGCTCCGCCGGGACAGGGACCTACGAGCAGTACTTC	CASSSAGTGTYEQYF	TRBJ2-7	TRBV7-9	.	15	TRBD1
TGTGCCAGCAGCTTGGGAAGCAATCAGCCCCAGCATTTT	CASSLGSNQPQHF	TRBJ1-5	TRBV5-6	.	13	.